A single sample gave rise to the 22 T cell receptor beta chains below, sequenced in a study of shared clonotypes between healthy human individuals. CD45RO negativity and positive selection for CCR7 defined naive CD8 cells, a population that excluded terminally differentiated effector memory CD45RA+ cells. Sequencing was performed with immunoSEQ multiplex PCR; in TCRdb, only in-frame clones are kept and a portion is missing. Of more than 2 million clones in the sample, around 93% were seen once. The sample consisted of naive CD8+ T cells from PBMCs. These receptor sequences come from a man aged 18 to 30 in good health. Some clones in this sample may be carry-over from other donors' samples.

J is TRBJ2-1 and V is TRBV6-1, with D perhaps TRBD1 or TRBD2 (5 bases each). This CDR3 region has 15 residues. V lost 6 bases, J lost 4 bases, and 16 bases lay in between. Per germline, CDR1 MNHNS and CDR2 SASEGT. The CDR3 region is CASRPGPRTYNEQFF. The CDR3 bases are TGTGCCAGCAGACCGGGACCCAGGACGTACAATGAGCAGTTCTTC.

The J gene is TRBJ2-3, the V gene TRBV7-8; 9 positions match TRBD1. CDR3 length: 17 amino acids. CDR1 and CDR2 (germline): SGHVS, FQNEAQ. The V segment lost 6 bases and the J segment 2 bases; nucleotides outside the gene matches: 12. The CDR3 DNA reads as TGTGCCAGCAGTCGATCATCCGGGACAGGGACCACAGATACGCAGTATTTT. Amino acids: CASSRSSGTGTTDTQYF.

The chain combines TRBV7-9 with TRBJ1-3; D call uncertain. The CDR3 is made up of 12 amino acids. Germline values: CDR1 SEHNR, CDR2 FQNEAQ (reference sequence). V lost 5 bases and J lost 4, with 6 bases in between. The CDR3 protein is CASSQIGNTIYF. CDR3 DNA: TGTGCCAGCAGCCAGATAGGAAACACCATATATTTT.

CDR3 bases: TGTGCCACCAGGGATAGGATGAACACTGAAGCTTTCTTT. Residues: CATRDRMNTEAFF. The gene calls are TRBV7-6 and TRBJ1-1; weak D call: TRBD1 (5 bases). The germline CDR1 and CDR2 sequences are SGHVS and FNYEAQ. This CDR3 contains 13 residues. The ends were cut back, 10 bases at V and 0 bases at J, with 12 bases in the middle.

J is TRBJ2-7 and V is TRBV28; D is perhaps TRBD1 or TRBD2 (5 bases each). Trimming removed 3 bases from V and 3 bases from J, with 15 bases in between. The CDR3 runs to 15 residues. Germline V gene data show CDR1 as MDHEN and CDR2 as SYDVKM. Written as DNA, the CDR3 is TGTGCCAGCAGTTTGGGGGTGGACTTTGACTACGAGCAGTACTTC. It translates to CASSLGVDFDYEQYF. Combining the CDR3 with reference TRBV28 and TRBJ2-7 gives the whole variable domain DVKVTQSSRYLVKRTGEKVFLECVQDMDHENMFWYRQDPGLGLRLIYFSYDVKMKEKGDIPEGYSVSREKKERFSLILESASTNQTSMYLCASSLGVDFDYEQYFGPGTRLTVT.

This chain links TRBV4-1 with TRBJ2-1; D gene uncertain. Per germline, CDR1 MGHRA and CDR2 YSYEKL. The CDR3 contains 15 residues. Trimming removed 6 bases from V and 10 bases from J, with 22 bases in between. CDR3: CASRHRGPRNEEQFF. CDR3 in DNA: TGCGCCAGCAGGCATCGAGGCCCCAGGAACGAAGAGCAGTTCTTC.

Worth noting for this clone: At one end, the junction sequence differs from germline, possibly due to a read error. The rearrangement joins TRBV5-1 to TRBJ1-5; 7 bases are shared with TRBD1. The CDR3 contains 10 residues. Germline CDR1 SGHRS, CDR2 YFSETQ. The CDR3 sequence: CATPGGFFYF. CDR3 in DNA: TGCGCCACTCCAGGGGGTTTTTTCTATTTT.

The chain employs TRBV10-2 and TRBJ1-1; D not certain. This CDR3 has 12 amino acids. Per germline, CDR1 WSHSY and CDR2 SAAADI. Trimming left V 6 bases short and J 1 base short, with 6 bases between. CDR3 amino acids: CASRGWNTEAFF. For the CDR3, the DNA is TGCGCCAGCAGGGGCTGGAACACTGAAGCTTTCTTT.

The chain employs TRBV13 and TRBJ1-3; no clear D gene. V lost 5 bases, J lost 0 bases, and 8 bases lay in between. Germline loops: CDR1 PRHDT, CDR2 FYEKMQ (reference sequence). This CDR3 comprises 14 residues. CDR3 residues: CASSPSTSGNTIYF. CDR3 in DNA: TGTGCCAGCAGCCCTAGCACCTCTGGAAACACCATATATTTT.

Points on this clone: One junction end does not reproduce the germline sequence, and a read error may be involved. V usage is TRBV4-2 and J usage is TRBJ2-1, with TRBD2 matching over 16 bases. Germline-derived CDR1 and CDR2 are LGHNA and YNFKEQ. The CDR3 runs 15 residues. The CDR3 nucleotides are TGTGCCAGCAGCCAAGATCGGGGACTAGCGGGAGGGCCGATCTTC. It is translated as CASSQDRGLAGGPIF.

In DNA, the CDR3 is TGTGCCACCAGCAGAGAGGAAAGGGATTACGAGCAGTACTTC. Translation gives CATSREERDYEQYF. The J gene is TRBJ2-7, the V gene TRBV15; D unresolved. This CDR3 region has 14 residues. V lost 0 bases and J 4 bases, leaving 10 bases between the germline ends. Germline V CDR1 and CDR2: LNHNV, YYDKDF (reference sequence).

J is TRBJ1-2 and V is TRBV28; a possible D gene is TRBD1 (5 bases). V lost 4 bases to trimming and J lost 4 bases, with 19 bases between them. The CDR3 consists of 16 residues. Germline values: CDR1 MDHEN, CDR2 SYDVKM. The CDR3 here is CASSSILSGGFYGYTF. CDR3 DNA sequence: TGTGCCAGCAGTTCCATTTTGTCCGGGGGATTCTATGGCTACACCTTC.

The CDR3 coding sequence is TGTGCCAGCAGTGAACGGGACAGGGCCTCCTATGGCTACACCTTC. Protein product: CASSERDRASYGYTF. This chain links TRBV2 with TRBJ1-2; TRBD1 matches at 9 bases. V gave up 2 bases and J gave up 4 bases; unmatched junction bases: 5. The CDR3 runs 15 residues. Germline CDR1 is SNHLY and CDR2 is FYNNEI.

The chain recombines TRBV7-9 with TRBJ2-6; 8 bases are shared with TRBD2. The CDR3 loop spans 17 amino acids. CDR1 is SEHNR, CDR2 FQNEAQ, per germline (reference sequence). V gave up 5 bases and J gave up 0 bases; unmatched junction bases: 6. The CDR3 DNA is TGTGCCAGCAGCCACCGGGGGGGGCCCTCTGGGGCCAACGTCCTGACTTTC. Translation: CASSHRGGPSGANVLTF.

The V and J genes are TRBV21-1 and TRBJ2-7. TRBV21-1 represents a pseudogene. CDR3 length equals 15 residues. For the CDR3, the DNA is TGTGCCAGCAGCAATCAGGTCCCCGGACGTGGCGAGCAGTACTTC. It encodes CASSNQVPGRGEQYF.

CDR3 loop: CASSLARLAGTPTSSGQYF. CDR3 DNA: TGTGCCAGCAGCTTAGCTAGGCTGGCGGGGACTCCTACGAGCAGTGGGCAGTACTTC. V gene TRBV7-9 combines with J gene TRBJ2-7; possibly TRBD2 for D (6 bases). Per the germline V gene, CDR1 is SEHNR and CDR2 is FQNEAQ (reference sequence). There are 19 residues in the CDR3. V was shortened by 0 bases and J by 9 bases, with 30 bases between the two germline ends. Drawing the rest from reference TRBV7-9 and TRBJ2-7, the complete variable domain is DTGVSQNPRHKITKRGQNVTFRCDPISEHNRLYWYRQTLGQGPEFLTYFQNEAQLEKSRLLSDRFSAERPKGSFSTLEIQRTEQGDSAMYLCASSLARLAGTPTSSGQYFGPGTRLTVT.

The chain carries TRBV27 and TRBJ1-5, with D tentatively TRBD1 (5 bases). V lost 2 bases and J lost 0, with 8 bases in between. From germline, CDR1 is MNHEY and CDR2 SMNVEV (reference sequence). The CDR3 contains 15 residues. CDR3 protein: CASSLRGYSNQPQHF. In DNA form, the CDR3 reads TGTGCCAGCAGTTTAAGGGGATATAGCAATCAGCCCCAGCATTTT.

The chain joins TRBV6-1 to TRBJ1-5; D is unresolved. The CDR3 extends over 15 amino acids. The germline gives CDR1 MNHNS, CDR2 SASEGT. Trimming stripped 2 bases from V and 0 bases from J, with 8 bases between. CDR3 loop: CASSEWADSNQPQHF. The CDR3 nucleotides read TGTGCCAGCAGTGAATGGGCAGATAGCAATCAGCCCCAGCATTTT.

The chain couples TRBV5-6 to TRBJ2-1; 7 positions agree with TRBD1. The trim removed 0 bases at V and 7 bases at J, leaving 10 bases unmatched. The CDR3 has 16 residues. Germline lookup yields CDR1 SGHDT and CDR2 YYEEEE. The CDR3: CASSLAIMTGKNEQFF. CDR3 in DNA: TGTGCCAGCAGCTTGGCGATTATGACAGGGAAGAATGAGCAGTTCTTC.

This rearrangement joins TRBV4-3 to TRBJ1-6, with no clear D. The CDR3 covers 18 residues. The V gene's germline CDR1 is LGHNA and CDR2 YSLEER. V lost 1 base and J 9 bases, leaving 22 bases between the germline ends. CDR3 in DNA: TGCGCCAGCAGCCAAGGAGCTCCGGCAGATTTGTTAGGTTCACCCCTCCACTTT. Amino acid sequence: CASSQGAPADLLGSPLHF.

J is TRBJ1-3 and V is TRBV7-9; 8 bases are a match to TRBD1. This CDR3 comprises 19 residues. Trimming at V came to 3 bases and at J to 0 bases, leaving 13 bases not matched to a gene. Looked up from germline, CDR1 is SEHNR and CDR2 is FQNEAQ (reference sequence). CDR3 DNA sequence: TGTGCCAGCAGCTTTCCAATTAAGACAGGGGACTACTCTGGAAACACCATATATTTT. This sequence encodes CASSFPIKTGDYSGNTIYF.

The chain employs TRBV29-1 and TRBJ2-4; TRBD1 matches at 8 bases. The V and J ends lost 6 bases and 7 bases, in that order; junction bases with no gene match: 5. This CDR3 has 12 amino acids. Germline CDR1 SQVTM, CDR2 ANQGSEA. The CDR3 sequence is CSVQGQENIQYF. CDR3 coding DNA: TGCAGCGTACAGGGACAGGAGAACATTCAGTACTTC.